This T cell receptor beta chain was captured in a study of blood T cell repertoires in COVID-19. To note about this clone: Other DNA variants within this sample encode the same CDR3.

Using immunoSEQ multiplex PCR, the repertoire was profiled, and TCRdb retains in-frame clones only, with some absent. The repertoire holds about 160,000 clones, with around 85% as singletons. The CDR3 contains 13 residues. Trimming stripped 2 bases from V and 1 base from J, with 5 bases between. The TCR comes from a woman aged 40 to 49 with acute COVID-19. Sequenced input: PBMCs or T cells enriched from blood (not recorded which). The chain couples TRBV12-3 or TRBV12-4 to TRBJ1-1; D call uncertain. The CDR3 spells CASSLLANTEAFF. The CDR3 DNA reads TGTGCCAGCAGTTTATTAGCGAACACTGAAGCTTTCTTT.